This paragraph reports one T cell receptor beta chain. The sample belongs to a study of blood T cell repertoires in COVID-19. Study overall: From the United States, Italy and Spain came samples of acute and convalescent COVID-19. T cells, B-cell-depleted T cells, or PBMCs provided the cDNA or gDNA that served as material.

Source study methods: Quantification of nucleated cells was approximated via reference gene primer amplification. The method was immunoSEQ multiplex PCR; TCRdb's version includes in-frame clones alone and lacks a portion of them. The DNA was the basis for D and trimming; V, J and clone size are from that table. The table lists approximately 210,000 clones, about 83% of them singletons. The origin of this receptor is a woman between 50 and 59 years old with active or convalescent COVID-19. What was sequenced was peripheral blood.

CDR3 nucleotide sequence: TGTGCCAGCAGTTTAATCGAGGGCTCGGGCAAGCCTGAAGCTTTCTTT. This codes for CASSLIEGSGKPEAFF. This chain connects TRBV28 to TRBJ1-1; D is ambiguous. Deletions cut 2 bases from V and 6 bases from J, with 19 bases between. This CDR3 spans 16 amino acids. Germline CDR1 MDHEN, CDR2 SYDVKM.